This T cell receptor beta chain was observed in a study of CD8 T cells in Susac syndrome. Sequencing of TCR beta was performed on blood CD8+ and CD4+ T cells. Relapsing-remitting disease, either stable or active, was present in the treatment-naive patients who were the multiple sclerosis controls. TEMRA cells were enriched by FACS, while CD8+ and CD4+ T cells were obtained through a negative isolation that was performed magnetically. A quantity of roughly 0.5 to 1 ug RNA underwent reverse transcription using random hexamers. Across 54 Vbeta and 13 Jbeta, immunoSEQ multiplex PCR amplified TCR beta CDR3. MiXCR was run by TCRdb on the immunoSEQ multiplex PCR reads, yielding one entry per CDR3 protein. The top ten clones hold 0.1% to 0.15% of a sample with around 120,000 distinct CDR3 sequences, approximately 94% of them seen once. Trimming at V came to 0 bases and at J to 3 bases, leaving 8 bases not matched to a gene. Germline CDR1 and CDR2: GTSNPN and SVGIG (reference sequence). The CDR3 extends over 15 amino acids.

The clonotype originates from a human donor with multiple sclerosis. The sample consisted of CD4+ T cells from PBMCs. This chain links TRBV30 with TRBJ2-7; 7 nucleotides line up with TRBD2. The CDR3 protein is CAWSVGGGPNYEQYF. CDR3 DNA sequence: TGTGCCTGGAGTGTGGGGGGAGGGCCTAACTACGAGCAGTACTTC.